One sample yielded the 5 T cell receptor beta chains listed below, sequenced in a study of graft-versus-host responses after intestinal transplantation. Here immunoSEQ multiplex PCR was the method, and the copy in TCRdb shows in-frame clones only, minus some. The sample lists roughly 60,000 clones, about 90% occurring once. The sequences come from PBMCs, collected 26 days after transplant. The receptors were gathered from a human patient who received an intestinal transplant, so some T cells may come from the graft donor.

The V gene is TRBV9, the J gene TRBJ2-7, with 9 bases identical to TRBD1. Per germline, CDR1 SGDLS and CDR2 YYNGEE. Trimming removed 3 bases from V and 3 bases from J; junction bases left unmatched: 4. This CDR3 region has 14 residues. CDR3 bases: TGTGCCAGCAGCGGACCGGGACAGGGCTACGAGCAGTACTTC. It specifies CASSGPGQGYEQYF.

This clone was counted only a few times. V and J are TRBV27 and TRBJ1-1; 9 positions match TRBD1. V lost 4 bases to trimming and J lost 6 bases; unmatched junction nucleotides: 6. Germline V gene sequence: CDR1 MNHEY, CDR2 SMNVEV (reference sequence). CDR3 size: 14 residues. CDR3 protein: CASSSGQGKAEAFF. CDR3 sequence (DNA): TGTGCCAGCAGTTCGGGACAGGGTAAGGCTGAAGCTTTCTTT.

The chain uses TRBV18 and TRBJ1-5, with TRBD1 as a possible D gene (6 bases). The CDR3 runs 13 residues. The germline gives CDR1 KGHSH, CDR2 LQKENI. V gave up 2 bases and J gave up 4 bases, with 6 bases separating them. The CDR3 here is CASSPDRNQPQHF. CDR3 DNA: TGTGCCAGCTCACCAGACAGGAATCAGCCCCAGCATTTT.

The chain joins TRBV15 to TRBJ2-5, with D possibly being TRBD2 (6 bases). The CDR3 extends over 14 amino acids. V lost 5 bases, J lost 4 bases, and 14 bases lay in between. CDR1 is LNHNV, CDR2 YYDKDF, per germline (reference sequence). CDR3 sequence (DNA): TGTGCCACCAGCCCAGACCGGGAGTTAGAGACCCAGTACTTC. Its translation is CATSPDRELETQYF.

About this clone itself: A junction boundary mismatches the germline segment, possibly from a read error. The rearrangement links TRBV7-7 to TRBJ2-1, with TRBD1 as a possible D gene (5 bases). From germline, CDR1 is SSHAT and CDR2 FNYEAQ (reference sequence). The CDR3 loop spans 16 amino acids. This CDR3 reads CASSSGSPGLGGEQFF. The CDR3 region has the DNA TGTGCTAGCAGCTCCGGGTCCCCAGGGTTGGGTGGTGAGCAGTTCTTC.